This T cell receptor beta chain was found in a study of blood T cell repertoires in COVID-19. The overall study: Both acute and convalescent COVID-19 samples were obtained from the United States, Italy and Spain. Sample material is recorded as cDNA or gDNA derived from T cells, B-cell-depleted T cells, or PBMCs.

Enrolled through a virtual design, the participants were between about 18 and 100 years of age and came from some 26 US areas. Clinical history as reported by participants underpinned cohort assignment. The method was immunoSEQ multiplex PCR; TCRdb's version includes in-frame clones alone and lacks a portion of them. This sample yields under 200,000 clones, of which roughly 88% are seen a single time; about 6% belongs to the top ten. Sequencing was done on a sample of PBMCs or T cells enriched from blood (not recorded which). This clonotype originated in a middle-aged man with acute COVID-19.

CDR3 coding DNA: TGTGCCAGCAGCTTAGGCACTAGCTGGGCCTTCTTCTTC. Protein sequence: CASSLGTSWAFFF. J is TRBJ2-1 and V is TRBV7-9; D possibly corresponds to TRBD2 (6 bases). Germline values: CDR1 SEHNR, CDR2 FQNEAQ (reference sequence). CDR3 length equals 13 residues. Trimming left V 1 base short and J 16 bases short, with 17 bases between.